Listed below are T cell receptor beta chains from one sample, sequenced in a study of control samples from healthy donors and cancer patients. The table came from immunoSEQ multiplex PCR; TCRdb's copy has only in-frame clones and leaves some out. The sample contains about 140,000 clones, just under 95% of which appear only once. Sequencing was performed on blood. Receptor source: a man aged 25-45 years in good health. CDR3s include the opening cysteine and the closing phenylalanine or tryptophan. D genes are given only for firm matches. Some rows have no size entry. The others give once, few or many, or a class for an expanded clone.

V gene: TRBV23-1
clone size: -
J gene: TRBJ1-5
D gene: -
CDR3 protein: CASSQKDGGCQPQHF
CDR3 DNA: TGCGCCAGCAGTCAGAAGGACGGAGGGTGTCAGCCCCAGCATTTT

V gene: TRBV19
clone size: -
J gene: TRBJ1-2
D gene: TRBD1
CDR3 protein: CASSTQWTGNYGYTF
CDR3 DNA: TGTGCCAGTAGTACCCAATGGACAGGCAACTATGGCTACACCTTC

V gene: TRBV5-4
clone size: -
J gene: TRBJ2-3
D gene: TRBD2
CDR3 protein: CASSSTGGRLTTDTQYF
CDR3 DNA: TGTGCCAGCAGCTCAACGGGAGGCCGCCTAACAACAGATACGCAGTATTTT

V gene: TRBV27
clone size: -
J gene: TRBJ2-1
D gene: -
CDR3 protein: CASSLRFSLGVNEQFF
CDR3 DNA: TGTGCCAGCAGTTTGAGGTTTAGTCTAGGGGTCAATGAGCAGTTCTTC

V gene: TRBV19
clone size: few
J gene: TRBJ1-2
D gene: TRBD1
CDR3 protein: CASSPSLVRQGANYGYTF
CDR3 DNA: TGTGCCAGTAGTCCGTCTCTAGTTCGACAGGGGGCAAACTATGGCTACACCTTC

V gene: TRBV25-1
clone size: -
J gene: TRBJ1-1
D gene: TRBD1
CDR3 protein: CASSEGDREWTEAFF
CDR3 DNA: TGTGCCAGCAGTGAGGGGGACAGGGAGTGGACTGAAGCTTTCTTT

V gene: TRBV15
clone size: -
J gene: TRBJ2-1
D gene: -
CDR3 protein: CATSREGGYNEQFF
CDR3 DNA: TGTGCCACCAGCAGAGAAGGAGGTTACAATGAGCAGTTCTTC

V gene: TRBV3-1/TRBV3-2
clone size: -
J gene: TRBJ2-5
D gene: -
CDR3 protein: CASSQGISGKETQYF
CDR3 DNA: TGTGCCAGCAGCCAAGGGATAAGCGGCAAAGAGACCCAGTACTTC

V gene: TRBV6-5
clone size: -
J gene: TRBJ2-3
D gene: -
CDR3 protein: CASSYTGGDTDTQYF
CDR3 DNA: TGTGCCAGCAGTTACACCGGCGGGGACACAGATACGCAGTATTTT

V gene: TRBV7-2
clone size: -
J gene: TRBJ1-2
D gene: -
CDR3 protein: CASSPGGGEDGYTF
CDR3 DNA: TGTGCCAGCAGCCCGGGTGGAGGCGAGGATGGCTACACCTTC

V gene: TRBV21-1
clone size: once
J gene: TRBJ2-1
D gene: -
CDR3 protein: CASSKALDRRAGGPYNEQFF
CDR3 DNA: TGTGCCAGCAGCAAAGCGCTGGACAGAAGAGCGGGAGGGCCCTACAATGAGCAGTTCTTC

V gene: TRBV7-2
clone size: -
J gene: TRBJ2-1
D gene: -
CDR3 protein: CASSLDTGSYNEQFF
CDR3 DNA: TGTGCCAGCAGCTTAGATACAGGCTCCTACAATGAGCAGTTCTTC

V gene: TRBV6-5
clone size: -
J gene: TRBJ2-7
D gene: TRBD2
CDR3 protein: CASSRTSQYEQYF
CDR3 DNA: TGTGCCAGCAGTCGGACTAGCCAATACGAGCAGTACTTC

V gene: TRBV18
clone size: -
J gene: TRBJ1-4
D gene: -
CDR3 protein: CASSPIGSTNEKLFF
CDR3 DNA: TGTGCCAGCTCACCTATTGGGTCAACTAATGAAAAACTGTTTTTT

V gene: TRBV10-3
clone size: -
J gene: TRBJ2-2
D gene: TRBD1
CDR3 protein: CAISGGQGAGTGELFF
CDR3 DNA: TGTGCCATCAGTGGAGGACAGGGGGCAGGCACCGGGGAGCTGTTTTTT

V gene: TRBV7-2
clone size: -
J gene: TRBJ2-1
D gene: TRBD1
CDR3 protein: CASSLVTGGNNEQFF
CDR3 DNA: TGTGCCAGCAGCTTAGTAACAGGGGGAAACAATGAGCAGTTCTTC

V gene: TRBV27
clone size: -
J gene: TRBJ2-5
D gene: -
CDR3 protein: CASSLRVGETQYF
CDR3 DNA: TGTGCCAGCAGCCTCAGGGTCGGGGAGACCCAGTACTTC

V gene: TRBV14
clone size: -
J gene: TRBJ1-1
D gene: TRBD1
CDR3 protein: CASSQDGTGIQFTEAFF
CDR3 DNA: TGTGCCAGCAGCCAAGATGGGACAGGGATCCAATTCACTGAAGCTTTCTTT

V gene: TRBV27
clone size: -
J gene: TRBJ2-2
D gene: -
CDR3 protein: CASSLVGPNTGELFF
CDR3 DNA: TGTGCCAGCAGTTTGGTGGGACCAAACACCGGGGAGCTGTTTTTT

V gene: TRBV7-2
clone size: -
J gene: TRBJ2-7
D gene: -
CDR3 protein: CASSLEGRGEQYF
CDR3 DNA: TGTGCCAGCAGCTTGGAGGGTCGGGGCGAGCAGTACTTC

V gene: TRBV2
clone size: -
J gene: TRBJ2-7
D gene: TRBD1
CDR3 protein: CASSATGGRYEQYF
CDR3 DNA: TGTGCCAGCAGTGCGACAGGGGGTCGGTACGAGCAGTACTTC

V gene: TRBV7-2
clone size: -
J gene: TRBJ2-7
D gene: -
CDR3 protein: CASSLVGPSYEQYF
CDR3 DNA: TGTGCCAGCAGCTTAGTAGGCCCCTCCTACGAGCAGTACTTC

V gene: TRBV5-1
clone size: -
J gene: TRBJ2-1
D gene: TRBD2
CDR3 protein: CASSLALAGYNEQFF
CDR3 DNA: TGCGCCAGCAGCTTGGCTCTAGCGGGATACAATGAGCAGTTCTTC

V gene: TRBV7-8
clone size: -
J gene: TRBJ2-7
D gene: TRBD1
CDR3 protein: CASSLFPGTGTYEQYF
CDR3 DNA: TGTGCCAGCAGCTTATTCCCCGGGACAGGGACCTACGAGCAGTACTTC

V gene: TRBV7-3
clone size: few
J gene: TRBJ1-1
D gene: -
CDR3 protein: CASSLGSYTEAFF
CDR3 DNA: TGTGCCAGCAGCTTAGGGTCGTACACTGAAGCTTTCTTT

V gene: TRBV11-2
clone size: -
J gene: TRBJ2-6
D gene: -
CDR3 protein: CASSLGSSGANVLTF
CDR3 DNA: TGTGCCAGCAGCTTAGGAAGCTCCGGGGCCAACGTCCTGACTTTC

V gene: TRBV14
clone size: -
J gene: TRBJ2-2
D gene: -
CDR3 protein: CASSHLTGLSTGELFF
CDR3 DNA: TGTGCCAGCAGCCATTTAACGGGCCTGAGCACCGGGGAGCTGTTTTTT

V gene: TRBV7-9
clone size: -
J gene: TRBJ1-1
D gene: -
CDR3 protein: CASSFLGWGDTEAFF
CDR3 DNA: TGTGCCAGCAGCTTCCTGGGGTGGGGGGACACTGAAGCTTTCTTT

V gene: TRBV30
clone size: -
J gene: TRBJ2-7
D gene: -
CDR3 protein: CAWRKSGGTYEQYF
CDR3 DNA: TGTGCCTGGAGAAAATCCGGAGGAACCTACGAGCAGTACTTC

V gene: TRBV19
clone size: -
J gene: TRBJ1-1
D gene: -
CDR3 protein: CASSKYRDRSRNTEAFF
CDR3 DNA: TGTGCCAGTAGTAAATACCGGGACCGAAGTAGGAACACTGAAGCTTTCTTT

V gene: TRBV28
clone size: -
J gene: TRBJ2-5
D gene: TRBD1
CDR3 protein: CASSMTGPETQYF
CDR3 DNA: TGTGCCAGCAGTATGACAGGGCCAGAGACCCAGTACTTC

V gene: TRBV28
clone size: -
J gene: TRBJ2-4
D gene: TRBD1
CDR3 protein: CASSPGTGGNIQYF
CDR3 DNA: TGTGCCAGCAGTCCCGGGACAGGAGGAAACATTCAGTACTTC

V gene: TRBV7-6
clone size: -
J gene: TRBJ2-7
D gene: TRBD1
CDR3 protein: CASSDRQGYEQYF
CDR3 DNA: TGTGCCAGCAGCGACAGACAGGGGTACGAGCAGTACTTC

V gene: TRBV28
clone size: once
J gene: TRBJ1-2
D gene: -
CDR3 protein: CASNPGDSYGYTF
CDR3 DNA: TGTGCCAGCAATCCGGGCGATTCCTATGGCTACACCTTC

V gene: TRBV3-1/TRBV3-2
clone size: once
J gene: TRBJ2-1
D gene: -
CDR3 protein: CASSQEGWGSSYNEQFF
CDR3 DNA: TGTGCCAGCAGCCAAGAAGGTTGGGGGAGCTCCTACAATGAGCAGTTCTTC

V gene: TRBV28
clone size: -
J gene: TRBJ1-6
D gene: TRBD1
CDR3 protein: CASSPPQGALNNSPLHF
CDR3 DNA: TGTGCCAGCAGTCCCCCACAGGGGGCATTGAATAATTCACCCCTCCACTTT

V gene: TRBV5-8
clone size: -
J gene: TRBJ1-5
D gene: -
CDR3 protein: CASSLRPGPDQPQHF
CDR3 DNA: TGTGCCAGCAGCTTGAGACCGGGACCCGATCAGCCCCAGCATTTT

V gene: TRBV5-5
clone size: -
J gene: TRBJ1-4
D gene: -
CDR3 protein: CASSLSSINEKLFF
CDR3 DNA: TGTGCCAGCAGCTTGTCCAGCATTAATGAAAAACTGTTTTTT

V gene: TRBV7-9
clone size: -
J gene: TRBJ2-1
D gene: TRBD1
CDR3 protein: CASTRRDRGLNEQFF
CDR3 DNA: TGTGCCAGCACCCGGCGGGACAGGGGGTTGAATGAGCAGTTCTTC

V gene: TRBV5-5
clone size: -
J gene: TRBJ1-1
D gene: -
CDR3 protein: CASSLAVTEAFF
CDR3 DNA: TGTGCCAGCAGCTTGGCCGTCACTGAAGCTTTCTTT

V gene: TRBV6-5
clone size: -
J gene: TRBJ2-7
D gene: TRBD2
CDR3 protein: CASRTSATSYEQYF
CDR3 DNA: TGTGCCAGCAGGACTAGCGCAACCTCCTACGAGCAGTACTTC

V gene: TRBV9
clone size: few
J gene: TRBJ2-5
D gene: -
CDR3 protein: CASSIRGEETQYF
CDR3 DNA: TGTGCCAGCTCGATTAGGGGGGAAGAGACCCAGTACTTC

V gene: TRBV28
clone size: -
J gene: TRBJ2-1
D gene: -
CDR3 protein: CASSLSGQGRYNEQFF
CDR3 DNA: TGTGCCAGCAGTTTATCGGGTCAGGGACGCTACAATGAGCAGTTCTTC

V gene: TRBV4-1
clone size: -
J gene: TRBJ2-2
D gene: -
CDR3 protein: CASSQVGRVDTGELFF
CDR3 DNA: TGCGCCAGCAGCCAAGTGGGGCGGGTAGACACCGGGGAGCTGTTTTTT

V gene: TRBV7-8
clone size: once
J gene: TRBJ1-2
D gene: TRBD1
CDR3 protein: CASSLDRGSYGYTF
CDR3 DNA: TGTGCCAGCAGCTTAGACAGGGGATCCTATGGCTACACCTTC

V gene: TRBV2
clone size: -
J gene: TRBJ1-2
D gene: TRBD1
CDR3 protein: CASSEDRDRGSGYTF
CDR3 DNA: TGTGCCAGCAGTGAAGACCGGGACAGGGGAAGTGGCTACACCTTC

V gene: TRBV15
clone size: -
J gene: TRBJ1-1
D gene: TRBD1
CDR3 protein: CATSRSGQGGTEAFF
CDR3 DNA: TGTGCCACCAGCAGATCTGGACAGGGGGGCACTGAAGCTTTCTTT

V gene: TRBV30
clone size: -
J gene: TRBJ1-2
D gene: TRBD1
CDR3 protein: CAWSGQGAQDYGYTF
CDR3 DNA: TGTGCCTGGTCGGGACAGGGTGCGCAGGACTATGGCTACACCTTC

V gene: TRBV10-3
clone size: -
J gene: TRBJ2-7
D gene: -
CDR3 protein: CATRQTAYEQYF
CDR3 DNA: TGTGCCACCCGACAGACTGCCTACGAGCAGTACTTC

V gene: TRBV6-5
clone size: -
J gene: TRBJ1-2
D gene: -
CDR3 protein: CASSFGRWGGYTF
CDR3 DNA: TGTGCCAGCAGTTTCGGCCGGTGGGGTGGCTACACCTTC

V gene: TRBV4-3
clone size: -
J gene: TRBJ2-7
D gene: -
CDR3 protein: CASSQLMGAAQYF
CDR3 DNA: TGCGCCAGCAGCCAACTCATGGGGGCAGCACAGTACTTC

V gene: TRBV19
clone size: -
J gene: TRBJ1-5
D gene: -
CDR3 protein: CASSIHTGSNQPQHF
CDR3 DNA: TGTGCCAGTAGTATACATACAGGTAGCAATCAGCCCCAGCATTTT

V gene: TRBV6-5
clone size: -
J gene: TRBJ1-1
D gene: -
CDR3 protein: CASLNTNQGTEAFF
CDR3 DNA: TGTGCCAGCCTGAACACAAACCAGGGCACTGAAGCTTTCTTT